A single sample gave rise to the 21 T cell receptor beta chains below, sequenced in a study of lymphopenia after photon versus proton radiotherapy (dated by TCRdb to about 2019). The library relied on the immunoSEQ multiplex PCR assay. The clones in this table, taken by TCRdb from immuneACCESS, are in-frame only. Not every clone is retained; where verified, under half of the shortfall comes from an unresolved V gene, and the cause of the rest is unknown. The sample data list some 70,000 clones, and over 80% of these were observed just once. Of the sample, 11% is held by the ten largest clones. This specimen consisted of peripheral blood, obtained from a patient treated with proton-based radiotherapy. The receptors were sampled from a man older than 75 with esophageal cancer.

This chain joins TRBV18 and TRBJ2-1; D gene unclear. CDR3 length equals 14 residues. Germline V gives CDR1 KGHSH, CDR2 LQKENI. The germline V and J ends were trimmed by 0 bases and 7 bases, with 10 bases remaining between them. CDR3 nucleotide sequence: TGTGCCAGCTCACCACCGGACGGGTTGAATGAGCAGTTCTTC. Translating gives CASSPPDGLNEQFF. Looking up the rest from reference TRBV18 and TRBJ2-1 gives the full variable domain: NAGVMQNPRHLVRRRGQEARLRCSPMKGHSHVYWYRQLPEEGLKFMVYLQKENIIDESGMPKERFSAEFPKEGPSILRIQQVVRGDSAAYFCASSPPDGLNEQFFGPGTRLTVL.

V gene TRBV30 combines with J gene TRBJ2-5; 9 nucleotides match TRBD1. CDR3 length: 13 amino acids. The germline V gene encodes CDR1 GTSNPN and CDR2 SVGIG (reference sequence). With 5 bases clipped from V and 5 bases from J, the junction kept 6 bases outside the gene matches. This CDR3 is CAWSNRGRETQYF. Written as DNA, the CDR3 is TGTGCCTGGTCGAACAGGGGGCGGGAGACCCAGTACTTC.

The chain employs TRBV4-2 and TRBJ1-2; 9 bases are a match to TRBD1. V lost 0 bases, J lost 1 base, and 12 bases stayed unmatched. The CDR3 loop spans 19 amino acids. CDR1 is LGHNA and CDR2 is YNFKEQ in the germline V gene. Here the CDR3 DNA reads TGTGCCAGCAGCCAAGATTTCACGGGCGGGACAGGGAGTAACTATGGCTACACCTTC. Translation: CASSQDFTGGTGSNYGYTF.

This sequence joins TRBV4-2 and TRBJ2-3, with TRBD2 as a possible D gene (6 bases). This CDR3 comprises 14 residues. Germline V gene data show CDR1 as LGHNA and CDR2 as YNFKEQ. Trimming stripped 3 bases from V and 3 bases from J, with 10 bases between. CDR3 in amino acids: CASSQGGETDTQYF. CDR3 DNA: TGTGCCAGCAGCCAGGGCGGGGAGACAGATACGCAGTATTTT.

The chain combines TRBV27 with TRBJ2-3; the match to TRBD2 covers 8 bases. CDR3 length: 18 amino acids. Germline-derived CDR1 and CDR2 are MNHEY and SMNVEV (reference sequence). The junction had 15 bases not matched to a gene; V was cut back by 6 bases and J by 1 base. The CDR3, as DNA: TGTGCCAGCAGCTTGGCCGTGGCGGGGACTAGGGGCACAGATACGCAGTATTTT. It is translated as CASSLAVAGTRGTDTQYF.

Of note for this clone: Other DNA sequences of this sample code for an identical CDR3. V and J are TRBV2 and TRBJ1-5; D might be TRBD1 (6 bases). The CDR3 sequence is 14 residues long. V was pared by 4 bases and J by 3 bases, with 10 bases between. Germline V gene sequence: CDR1 SNHLY, CDR2 FYNNEI. CDR3 region: CASSVQGINQPQHF. The CDR3 bases are TGTGCCAGCAGTGTACAGGGTATCAATCAGCCCCAGCATTTT.

The chain uses TRBV4-3 and TRBJ1-3, with unresolved D. V was trimmed by 1 base and J by 0 bases, leaving 7 bases between them. CDR1 is LGHNA, CDR2 YSLEER, per germline. The length of the CDR3 is 15 residues. CDR3: CASSQGRSSGNTIYF. The CDR3 nucleotides read TGCGCCAGCAGCCAAGGACGGAGCTCTGGAAACACCATATATTTT.

Here the CDR3 reads CASSHGQGEGYEQYF. The CDR3, as DNA: TGCGCCAGCAGCCATGGACAGGGAGAGGGCTACGAGCAGTACTTC. J is TRBJ2-7 and V is TRBV4-1, with 8 positions matching TRBD1. Germline CDR1 MGHRA, CDR2 YSYEKL. V trimming: 3 bases; J trimming: 3 bases; junction bases outside the gene matches: 7. The CDR3 extends over 15 amino acids.

This chain connects TRBV4-1 to TRBJ1-2; possible D gene TRBD1, 6 bases. V was shortened by 0 bases and J by 7 bases, with 15 bases between the two germline ends. The CDR3 sequence is 15 residues long. The germline gives CDR1 MGHRA, CDR2 YSYEKL. The CDR3 loop reads CASSQDSHRAGGYTF. The CDR3 DNA follows: TGCGCCAGCAGCCAAGATTCGCACAGGGCCGGTGGCTACACCTTC.

This clone was counted ten times or more. Distinct nucleotide sequences in the sample also encode this CDR3. The CDR3 sequence: CASRRDSNQPQHF. DNA for the CDR3: TGTGCCAGCAGGAGGGACAGTAATCAGCCCCAGCATTTT. V and J are TRBV2 and TRBJ1-5; 7 bases fit TRBD1. Germline V gene lookup returns CDR1 SNHLY and CDR2 FYNNEI. V dropped 6 bases and J dropped 4; count of bases not matched to a gene: 3. This CDR3 has 13 residues.

In this sample, this clone turned up a few times. At one of its ends the junction is not consistent with the germline gene, which may arise from a read error. The CDR3 protein is CASSSEVGSGELFF. In nucleotides, the CDR3 is TGTGCTAGCAGCTCCGAAGTCGGGTCCGGGGAGCTGTTTTTT. The V call is TRBV7-7, the J call TRBJ2-2; D is undetermined. The CDR3 totals 14 residues. Germline V CDR1 and CDR2: SSHAT, FNYEAQ (reference sequence).

CDR3 sequence reads: CASSLALAEKQFF. The CDR3 DNA reads as TGTGCCAGCAGCTTAGCGCTGGCGGAGAAGCAGTTCTTC. The chain carries TRBV7-2 and TRBJ2-1; no reliable D call. V lost 0 bases, J lost 11 bases, and 11 bases lay in between. The CDR3 is made up of 13 amino acids. The germline V gene encodes CDR1 SGHTA and CDR2 FQGNSA.

The chain employs TRBV18 and TRBJ2-1, with 10 nucleotides matching TRBD2. The junction had 3 bases not matched to a gene; V was cut back by 0 bases and J by 4 bases. The CDR3 covers 16 residues. The V gene's germline CDR1 is KGHSH and CDR2 LQKENI. CDR3 sequence: CASSPPGSGRYNEQFF. CDR3 DNA: TGTGCCAGCTCACCACCAGGTAGCGGGAGGTACAATGAGCAGTTCTTC.

The rearrangement joins TRBV6-5 to TRBJ2-1; D not certain. Per the germline V gene, CDR1 is MNHEY and CDR2 is SVGAGI. Trimming pared 5 bases from V and 5 bases from J, leaving 10 bases between. The CDR3 extends over 13 amino acids. This CDR3 is CASSLYSNNEQFF. For the CDR3, the DNA is TGTGCCAGCAGTCTCTATAGCAACAATGAGCAGTTCTTC.

The V call is TRBV9, the J call TRBJ2-1; 14 bases fit TRBD2. The V and J ends lost 0 bases and 7 bases, in that order; junction bases with no gene match: 3. The CDR3 extends over 16 amino acids. Per the germline V gene, CDR1 is SGDLS and CDR2 is YYNGEE. Here the CDR3 DNA reads TGTGCCAGCAGCGTAGCTGGGACTAGCGGGAGTAATGAGCAGTTCTTC. Amino acids: CASSVAGTSGSNEQFF.

This chain uses TRBV4-3 with TRBJ2-3, with no clear D. The length of the CDR3 is 15 residues. V was trimmed by 3 bases and J by 1 base, leaving 11 bases between them. Germline loops: CDR1 LGHNA, CDR2 YSLEER. In DNA form, the CDR3 reads TGCGCCAGCAGCCACATGACCTCCGGCACAGATACGCAGTATTTT. Translation gives CASSHMTSGTDTQYF.

This chain uses TRBV5-5 with TRBJ1-1; 8 bases agree with TRBD1. Germline trimming cut 0 bases from V and 5 bases from J; bases unmatched to any gene: 9. The CDR3 is made up of 16 amino acids. Germline-derived CDR1 and CDR2 are SGHKS and YYEKEE (reference sequence). The CDR3 spells CASSLAPQGALTEAFF. The CDR3 region has the DNA TGTGCCAGCAGCTTGGCCCCCCAGGGGGCGCTTACTGAAGCTTTCTTT.

The CDR3 here is CASSTLRAYNEQFF. The CDR3 nucleotides are TGTGCCAGTAGCACCCTCCGAGCCTACAATGAGCAGTTCTTC. The rearrangement uses TRBV19 and TRBJ2-1; D is unclear. V dropped 6 bases and J dropped 2 bases, with 11 bases sitting between them. Per germline, CDR1 LNHDA and CDR2 SQIVND (reference sequence). This CDR3 region has 14 residues.

The chain joins TRBV18 to TRBJ2-1, with 9 positions matching TRBD2. CDR1 is KGHSH, CDR2 LQKENI, per germline. The CDR3 totals 19 residues. V gave up 2 bases and J gave up 6 bases; unmatched junction bases: 17. The CDR3 reads CASSPGISGSLDTGNEQFF. The CDR3 nucleotides read TGTGCCAGCTCACCAGGAATTAGCGGGAGTTTGGATACGGGCAATGAGCAGTTCTTC.

The CDR3 DNA reads TGCGCCAGCAGCCAAGTAGTACAGAACTACGAGCAGTACTTC. This encodes CASSQVVQNYEQYF. The chain is built from TRBV4-1 and TRBJ2-7; D is ambiguous. CDR1 is MGHRA and CDR2 is YSYEKL in the germline V gene. The ends were cut back, 1 base at V and 3 bases at J, with 10 bases in the middle. The CDR3 covers 14 residues.

This clone came up a few times. The rearrangement uses TRBV6-1 and TRBJ1-1; TRBD1 aligns across 7 bases. V lost 4 bases to trimming and J lost 7 bases; unmatched junction nucleotides: 6. Germline values: CDR1 MNHNS, CDR2 SASEGT. This CDR3 contains 13 residues. As DNA, the CDR3 is TGTGCCAGCAGTGCGGACAGGAACCTTGAAGCTTTCTTT. Protein product: CASSADRNLEAFF.